The source of this TCR beta chain is a study of cytomegalovirus exposure and HLA in healthy donors (dated by TCRdb to the late 2010s). For the study in its entirety: In an earlier analysis of 587 of the donors, around 290 Gb of sequence data and 90 million to 120 million unique TCR beta sequences from about 180 million T cells were reported. Typing coverage varied by locus: roughly 620-640 donors for A, B, C, DRB1 and DQB1; roughly 500 for DQA1; approximately 610 for DPA1; roughly 450 for DPB1. To decide whether each TCR beta V gene segment behaved as functional or pseudogenic, an earlier analysis of fewer than 750 of the donors relied on high-throughput TCR beta sequencing. A later genetic analysis took genome-wide SNP genotypes for about 60% of the roughly 670 donors and used that subset as a discovery cohort. An early release covering 500 to 750 HLA-typed donors comprised around 300 gigabases of sequencing data and around 85 million unique TCR sequences. In the later analysis, no new phenotypic data were used to find candidate immune exposures; instead, reliance was placed on TCR beta sequences and their occurrence across donors. Because of strong linkage in the cohort, a handful of DR-DQ haplotypes were treated as single units for association and clustering. Along with the roughly 610-subject first cohort, a separate validation cohort of over a hundred different subjects was used. Among the roughly 400 genotyped donors, approximately 77% belonged to the genetic ancestry cluster associated with self-reported Caucasian donors. The aim of the study was to test whether cataloging public T cell receptors could identify signatures of past pathogen exposure. The study used immunosequencing to profile the T cell repertoires of approximately 640 subjects and linked those repertoires to cytomegalovirus serostatus. HLA typing covered class I and class II loci at four-digit resolution. To predict cytomegalovirus infection status, the study brought together high-throughput TCR immunosequencing, statistical association of individual TCRs with disease status, and machine learning. Among roughly 400 genotyped donors of the cohort, an average of 235,054 unique TCR beta nucleotide sequences were sequenced per donor, 15% to 20% of them non-productive. Donor age, sex, ethnicity and CMV serostatus were compiled alongside the repertoire data. A later analysis re-analyzed previously published TCR beta repertoires from 600 to 850 donors and added high-resolution HLA genotyping to study TCR occurrence patterns. All discovery cohort repertoires had been generated using a single sequencing platform. Study-wide findings and limitations: V-gene and J-gene trimming of TCR beta chains was associated with a missense DCLRE1C variant in a later genetic analysis, and the association was replicated in an independent cohort. A further reported finding was that TCR beta sequences accurately predicted the HLA-A and HLA-B alleles for most subjects in the first cohort. Most TCR sequences were seen in very few donors, while some public TCRs were found in many individuals. A group of highly shared sequence variants was considered likely to be a technical artifact of the sequencing pipeline. The cohort was sequenced for TCR beta chains only, and without alpha or paired-chain data the features that could be detected were limited. HLA typing was unavailable for some donors at each locus, so association tests used only the typed subset. Compared with the roughly 600-donor mean, donors in an Asian-associated ancestry cluster had fewer N-insertions in productive TCRs, according to a later genetic analysis. The classifier was reported to diagnose cytomegalovirus status with high specificity and sensitivity in both the original cohort and the validation cohort. In a later analysis, HLA-associated TCR beta chains were found to be more clonally expanded and to have lower generation probabilities than equally common non-associated chains. According to the authors, the approach could potentially be generalized to other disease states and immunological phenotypes. In a later analysis, most CMV-associated TCR beta chains were found to appear HLA-restricted, with HLA associations seemingly driven largely by CMV exposure. An earlier analysis of approximately 530 of the donors showed that most TCR beta V segments appeared in productive rearrangements either about 87% or about 30% of the time, which broadly matched IMGT annotations. In a later analysis, TCR association rates were found to vary across HLA loci, with the most associated TCRs seen for DRB1 alleles and the fewest for HLA-C alleles. When HLA alleles, especially DR and DQ, strongly co-occurred, TCR associations were difficult to assign to individual alleles. In a later analysis, several top co-occurrence clusters were reported to appear linked to parvovirus B19, influenza, CMV and Epstein-Barr virus. The study listed approximately 150 TCR beta chains as associated with cytomegalovirus. Because counts were too low, more than 15 rarely observed V segments, including chromosome 9 orphons, were excluded from the earlier analysis of about 500 of the donors. In vitro tests confirmed that a few of the cytomegalovirus-associated TCR beta chains recognize cytomegalovirus antigens. Because the 87-base-pair reads could not distinguish some IMGT-functional V segments, including TRBV6-2 and TRBV6-3, those segments were excluded. Correlated functional status among segregating V segments might be attributable to linkage disequilibrium, but an unknown experimental factor could not be ruled out. Presence/absence analyses assumed roughly uniform sequencing depth across donors, an assumption that may not hold. Immune exposure information for the cohort was limited to CMV serostatus. A later analysis associated 15,000 or so TCR beta sequences with specific HLA alleles at a false discovery rate of 0.05.

In total, approximately 700 healthy bone marrow donors made up the cohort. At the time of sampling, every cohort member was nominally healthy, though immune exposures that went unrecorded were likely present. The donor was CMV seronegative and was included in the group of a few hundred seronegative cohort members. A peripheral blood sample was collected from each donor, and TCR beta sequencing was performed on peripheral blood mononuclear cells. Genomic DNA was extracted from the blood cell samples with the Qiagen DNeasy Blood Extraction Kit. This clone has a handful of counts. No antigen is known for it. No much larger clone is present one base from it, and per-base qualities are unavailable. Libraries came from the immunoSEQ multiplex PCR assay. For the multiplex PCR, a mixture combining 60 forward primers for TCR Vbeta segments and 13 reverse primers for TCR Jbeta segments was used. The CDR3 region of rearranged TCR beta genes was amplified from genomic DNA by a multiplex PCR assay. On the Illumina HiSeq System, the amplified TCR beta libraries were sequenced as 87-base-pair reads. Per the authors' processing: A later analysis counted some 80 million unique TCR beta chains across the 690 or so repertoires, and 10 million to 11 million of these chains were shared by at least two donors. To remove PCR and sequencing errors, raw reads were error-corrected and collapsed into unique sequences using a nearest-neighbor algorithm that merged closely related sequences. V, D and J gene segments were assigned by aligning CDR3 sequences to IMGT reference sequences. For a sequence to be retained, at least a six-nucleotide match to both a V gene segment and a J gene segment was required. Rearrangements were called productive when the CDR3 lacked stop codons and stayed in frame with V and J; all others were non-productive. CDR3 was defined by IMGT convention, running from the second conserved V-encoded cysteine to the conserved J-encoded phenylalanine. The earlier analysis of 587 of the donors excluded any sequence lacking an unambiguous match to a single V gene segment. An earlier analysis of fewer than 750 of the donors classified V segments as functional when productive rearrangements were above 56.7% and as segregating when the standard deviation between donors was above 5%. To diagnose cytomegalovirus status from the catalog of TCR beta chain sequences, a statistical classification framework was built. In a later analysis, TCR nucleotide sequences were compared against IMGT/GENE-DB human TR gene sequences so that V and J genes could be assigned. The TCRdist pipeline was used in a later analysis to assign CDR3 sequences and most-parsimonious VDJ recombination scenarios. In a later analysis, every TCR beta chain was defined by the combination of its CDR3 amino acid sequence and its V-gene family, and reads without a unique V-gene family were dropped. In a later analysis, 450 to 600 highly shared, low-generation-probability nucleotide sequences were removed to address suspected cross-contamination and a sequencing artifact. For each public chain, a later analysis derived a clonal expansion index from normalized ranks of inferred template counts within each repertoire. In a later analysis, generation probabilities were computed with a VDJ recombination model fitted to out-of-frame rearrangements, and the resulting probabilities were checked against IGoR. A later analysis scored TCR-TCR, TCR-HLA and TCR-CMV co-occurrence with hypergeometric tests, applying a repertoire-size bias correction to TCR pairs. In a later analysis, false discovery rates were estimated by permuting HLA or CMV assignments 20 times. In a later analysis, co-occurring TCRs were grouped using DBSCAN, and TCRdist sequence similarity was added for clustering within HLA-allele-positive subsets. Repertoires with fewer than 30,000 or more than 120,000 public chains, plus five repertoires with anomalous nucleotide sharing, were excluded from co-occurrence clustering. What TCRdb holds here is the immuneACCESS table cut down to in-frame rearrangements. Part of the clones is not present; checked against another copy, under half of the missing clones reflect an unresolved V gene, and the others are unexplained. Clonal size and the V and J genes are those of that table, whereas D and trimming came from the DNA. The sample profile shows some 220,000 clones; 70% to 85% of them were found once. The biggest ten clones account for 0.58% of the sample.

Reading the germline V gene gives CDR1 SGHTA and CDR2 FQGNSA. The CDR3 covers 14 residues, taking in both the cysteine and the phenylalanine. The entry retains the CDR3 DNA only, 42 bases that are in frame from base 1. V loses 6 bases, J loses 4 bases, and the germline ends lie 13 bases apart. The rearrangement joined TRBV7-2 to TRBJ1-3, and the D gene may be TRBD1, 6 bases matching. The sequence derives from a woman aged 35 to 49 in good health and CMV-seronegative. The sequenced sample was PBMCs. This receptor has the CDR3 CASRPTGIGNTIYF. The bases read TGTGCCAGCAGGCCAACAGGGATCGGAAACACCATATATTTT.